One sample yielded the 2 T cell receptor beta chains listed below, sequenced in a study of blood T cell repertoires in COVID-19. Sequencing was performed with immunoSEQ multiplex PCR; in TCRdb, only in-frame clones are kept and a portion is missing. The top ten hold 0.76% of the sample, which has 190,000 or so clones, 94% seen once. The sample comprised peripheral blood. The receptors come from a man aged 30 to 39 with COVID-19, enrolled during active disease.

The chain joins TRBV28 to TRBJ1-3; a possible D gene is TRBD1 (5 bases). The germline V and J ends were trimmed by 8 bases and 0 bases, with 14 bases remaining between them. The CDR3 is 15 residues long. Germline CDR1 and CDR2: MDHEN and SYDVKM. CDR3 amino acids: CASHGGAISGNTIYF. CDR3 nucleotide sequence: TGTGCCAGCCATGGAGGGGCGATCTCTGGAAACACCATATATTTT.

The chain uses TRBV6-5 and TRBJ2-2; D might be TRBD1 (5 bases). Germline CDR1 and CDR2: MNHEY and SVGAGI. Trimming removed 2 bases from V and 7 bases from J, with 11 bases in between. The CDR3 extends over 14 amino acids. CDR3 residues: CASSYTGRVGELFF. The CDR3 DNA reads as TGTGCCAGCAGTTACACAGGACGGGTCGGGGAGCTGTTTTTT.